This entry features one T cell receptor beta chain sequence. The specificity of this receptor is unknown. There are no base qualities to consult, and no much larger clone falls within one base. The library was built by means of the immunoSEQ multiplex PCR assay. For the multiplex PCR, a mixture combining 60 forward primers for TCR Vbeta segments and 13 reverse primers for TCR Jbeta segments was used. The CDR3 region of rearranged TCR beta genes was amplified from genomic DNA with a multiplex PCR assay. Amplified TCR beta libraries were sequenced as 87-base-pair reads on the Illumina HiSeq System. The paper's data handling went like this. A later analysis tallied approximately 87 million unique TCR beta chains across the 666 repertoires, and about 10 million of those chains were shared by two or more donors. To remove PCR and sequencing errors, raw reads were error-corrected and collapsed into unique sequences using a nearest-neighbor algorithm that merged closely related sequences. CDR3 sequences were aligned to IMGT reference sequences to assign V, D and J gene segments. For a sequence to be retained, a match of at least six nucleotides to both a V gene segment and a J gene segment was required. A rearrangement counted as productive if the CDR3 had no stop codons and remained in frame with V and J, and every other rearrangement counted as non-productive. CDR3 was defined according to IMGT convention as the region running from the second conserved V-encoded cysteine to the conserved J-encoded phenylalanine. Sequences without an unambiguous match to a single V gene segment were excluded from the earlier analysis of several hundred of the donors. An earlier analysis of 450 to 650 of the donors called V segments functional above 56.7% productive rearrangements and segregating when the between-donor standard deviation exceeded 5%. To diagnose cytomegalovirus status from the catalog of TCR beta chain sequences, a statistical classification framework was built. In a later analysis, V and J genes were assigned by comparing TCR nucleotide sequences against IMGT/GENE-DB human TR gene sequences. The TCRdist pipeline was used in a later analysis to assign CDR3 sequences and most-parsimonious VDJ recombination scenarios. A later analysis defined each TCR beta chain by its CDR3 amino acid sequence plus V-gene family, and excluded reads lacking a unique V-gene family. As a way to deal with suspected cross-contamination and a sequencing artifact, a later analysis dropped 592 nucleotide sequences that were highly shared and had low generation probability. In a later analysis, a clonal expansion index for each public chain was calculated from normalized within-repertoire ranks of inferred template counts. In a later analysis, generation probabilities were computed using a VDJ recombination model fitted to out-of-frame rearrangements, and the results were checked against IGoR. In a later analysis, hypergeometric tests were used to score TCR-TCR, TCR-HLA and TCR-CMV co-occurrence, with a repertoire-size bias correction applied to TCR pairs. To estimate false discovery rates, a later analysis permuted the HLA or CMV assignments 20 times. A later analysis grouped co-occurring TCRs with DBSCAN, adding TCRdist sequence similarity when clustering within HLA-allele-positive subsets. Co-occurrence clustering excluded repertoires with fewer than 30,000 or more than 120,000 public chains, plus five with anomalous nucleotide sharing. What TCRdb holds here is the immuneACCESS table cut down to in-frame rearrangements. Part of the clones is not present; checked against another copy, under half of the missing clones reflect an unresolved V gene, and the others are unexplained. V, J and clone size are those of that table, while D and trimming were read from the DNA. The sample table contains about 140,000 clones; only one count was recorded for around 80% of them. Clones ranked in the top ten supply roughly 1.3% of the sample.

V loses 3 bases at its end and J loses 1 base; junction bases beyond the gene matches: 5. CDR1 and CDR2 are drawn from the germline V gene: MDHEN, SYDVKM. Taken from cysteine to phenylalanine, the CDR3 has 15 residues. Only the CDR3 part of the read is kept: 45 bases, read in frame from the first base. The cohort comprised 550 to 700 healthy bone marrow donors. All cohort members were sampled while nominally healthy, although unrecorded immune exposures were likely present. The donor tested CMV seropositive, placing the donor among the 290 or so seropositive members of the cohort. Every donor gave a peripheral blood sample, and the peripheral blood mononuclear cells from that sample were used for TCR beta sequencing. Genomic DNA was extracted from the blood cell samples with the Qiagen DNeasy Blood Extraction Kit. This sample was included in a study of cytomegalovirus exposure and HLA in healthy donors (dated by TCRdb to the late 2010s). Context from the whole study: An earlier analysis of some 600 of the donors reported about 280 Gb of sequence data and approximately 120 million unique TCR beta sequences obtained from 180 million or so T cells. Roughly 320 gigabases of sequencing data and around 90 million unique TCR sequences made up an early release that covered several hundred HLA-typed donors. The genetic ancestry cluster associated with self-reported Caucasian donors included roughly four fifths of the approximately 400 genotyped donors. The aim of the study was to test whether cataloging public T cell receptors could identify signatures of past pathogen exposure. The study used immunosequencing to profile the T cell repertoires of approximately 650 subjects and linked those repertoires to cytomegalovirus serostatus. In addition to the first cohort of 500 to 850 subjects, a separate validation cohort of approximately 130 different subjects was used. To predict cytomegalovirus infection status, the study brought together high-throughput TCR immunosequencing, statistical association of individual TCRs with disease status, and machine learning. A later analysis re-examined previously published TCR beta repertoires from more than 650 donors and added high-resolution HLA genotyping to investigate patterns of TCR occurrence. Rather than using new phenotypic data, the later analysis identified candidate immune exposures from TCR beta sequences and from how often those sequences occurred across donors. An earlier analysis of more than 450 of the donors used high-throughput TCR beta sequencing to judge whether each TCR beta V gene segment behaved as functional or pseudogenic. Donor age, sex, ethnicity and CMV serostatus were compiled together with the repertoire data. A later genetic analysis took genome-wide SNP genotypes for about 65% of the roughly 670 donors and used that subset as a discovery cohort. All discovery cohort repertoires had been generated using a single sequencing platform. Class I and class II HLA loci were covered by the typing at four-digit resolution. Typing coverage differed by locus: A, B, C, DRB1 and DQB1 were typed in about 620-640 donors, DQA1 in approximately 520, DPA1 in some 610, and DPB1 in 450 to 480. A few DR-DQ haplotypes were handled as single units for association and clustering because linkage in the cohort was strong. Among a few hundred genotyped donors of the cohort, an average of around 240,000 unique TCR beta nucleotide sequences were sequenced per donor, roughly 20% of them non-productive. The investigation overall reported the following: The presence/absence analyses assumed that sequencing depth was roughly uniform across donors, and that assumption may not be true. Some IMGT-functional V segments, including TRBV6-2 and TRBV6-3, could not be distinguished by the 87-base-pair reads and were therefore excluded. V-gene and J-gene trimming of TCR beta chains was associated with a missense DCLRE1C variant in a later genetic analysis, and the association was replicated in an independent cohort. The classifier was reported to diagnose cytomegalovirus status with high specificity and sensitivity in both the original and validation cohorts. According to a later analysis, most CMV-associated TCR beta chains appeared to be HLA-restricted, and the HLA associations seemed to be driven largely by CMV exposure. Because counts were too low, about 18 rarely observed V segments, including chromosome 9 orphons, were excluded from the earlier analysis of 587 of the donors. While some public TCRs were present in many individuals, most TCR sequences turned up only very rarely across donors. Correlated functional status among segregating V segments might be attributable to linkage disequilibrium, but an unknown experimental factor could not be ruled out. In a later analysis, HLA-associated TCR beta chains showed more clonal expansion and lower generation probabilities than non-associated chains that were equally common. The cohort was sequenced for TCR beta chains only, and without alpha or paired-chain data the features that could be detected were limited. A further reported finding was that TCR beta sequences accurately predicted the HLA-A and HLA-B alleles for most subjects in the first cohort. In an earlier analysis of approximately 590 of the donors, most TCR beta V segments were observed in productive rearrangements about 90% or about 30% of the time, broadly matching IMGT annotations. The study gave a list of 150 to 200 TCR beta chains associated with cytomegalovirus. Immune exposure information for the cohort was limited to CMV serostatus. When HLA alleles, especially DR and DQ, strongly co-occurred, TCR associations were difficult to assign to individual alleles. A cluster of highly shared sequence variants was judged likely to represent a technical artifact of the sequencing pipeline. Specific HLA alleles were associated with 15,000 to 20,000 TCR beta sequences at a false discovery rate of 0.05 in a later analysis. The authors suggested that the approach could potentially be generalized to other disease states and immunological phenotypes. In a later analysis, the rate of TCR association differed among HLA loci, with DRB1 alleles having the most associated TCRs and HLA-C alleles having the fewest. According to a later analysis, parvovirus B19, influenza, CMV and Epstein-Barr virus appeared linked to several top co-occurrence clusters. In a later genetic analysis, fewer N-insertions in productive TCRs were reported among donors in an Asian-associated ancestry cluster than the approximately 630-donor mean. In vitro tests confirmed that three of the cytomegalovirus-associated TCR beta chains recognize cytomegalovirus antigens. Because HLA typing was missing for some donors at each locus, association tests included only the typed subset.

Sequencing was carried out using PBMCs. This clonotype was obtained from a male donor in good health and CMV-seropositive. This receptor chain uses TRBV28 and TRBJ1-2, with TRBD1 matching 7 junction bases. The DNA sequence is TGTGCCAGCAGTTTTCCTGCAGGGGGTAACTATGGCTACACCTTC. Its amino acids are CASSFPAGGNYGYTF.